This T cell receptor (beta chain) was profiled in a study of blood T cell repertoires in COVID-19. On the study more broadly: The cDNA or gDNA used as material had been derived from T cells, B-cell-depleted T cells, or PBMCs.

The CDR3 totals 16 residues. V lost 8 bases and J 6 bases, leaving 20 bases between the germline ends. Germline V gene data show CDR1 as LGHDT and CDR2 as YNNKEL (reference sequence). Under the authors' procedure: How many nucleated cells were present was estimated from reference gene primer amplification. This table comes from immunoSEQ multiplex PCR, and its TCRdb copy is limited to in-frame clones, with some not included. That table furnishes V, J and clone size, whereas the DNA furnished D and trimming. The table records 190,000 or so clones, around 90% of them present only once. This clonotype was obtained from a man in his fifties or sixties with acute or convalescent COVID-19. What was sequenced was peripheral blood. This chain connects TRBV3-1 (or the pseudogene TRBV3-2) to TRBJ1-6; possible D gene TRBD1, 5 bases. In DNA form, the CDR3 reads TGTGCCAGCGTACCCCAAGTCGGCAGGGTTAATTCACCCCTCCACTTT. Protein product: CASVPQVGRVNSPLHF.